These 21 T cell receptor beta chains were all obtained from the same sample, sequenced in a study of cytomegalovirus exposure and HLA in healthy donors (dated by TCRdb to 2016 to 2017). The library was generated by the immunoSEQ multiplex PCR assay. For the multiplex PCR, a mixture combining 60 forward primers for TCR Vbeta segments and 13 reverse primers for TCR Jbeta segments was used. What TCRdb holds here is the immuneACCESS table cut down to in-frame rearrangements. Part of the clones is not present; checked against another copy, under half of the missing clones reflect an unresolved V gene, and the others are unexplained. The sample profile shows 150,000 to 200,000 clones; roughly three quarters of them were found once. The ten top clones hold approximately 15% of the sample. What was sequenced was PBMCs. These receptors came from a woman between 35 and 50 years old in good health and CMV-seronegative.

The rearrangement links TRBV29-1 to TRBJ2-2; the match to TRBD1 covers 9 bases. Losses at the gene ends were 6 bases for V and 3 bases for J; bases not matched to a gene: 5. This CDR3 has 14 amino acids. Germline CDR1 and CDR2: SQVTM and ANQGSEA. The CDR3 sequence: CSVGTGRDTGELFF. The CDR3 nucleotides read TGCAGCGTGGGGACAGGGAGGGACACCGGGGAGCTGTTTTTT.

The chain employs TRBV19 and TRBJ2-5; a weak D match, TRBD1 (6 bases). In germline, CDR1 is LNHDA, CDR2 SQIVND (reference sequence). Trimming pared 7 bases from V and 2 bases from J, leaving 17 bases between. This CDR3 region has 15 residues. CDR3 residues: CASKVAGVIQETQYF. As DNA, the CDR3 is TGTGCCAGTAAGGTGGCAGGGGTTATACAAGAGACCCAGTACTTC. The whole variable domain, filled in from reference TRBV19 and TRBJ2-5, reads DGGITQSPKYLFRKEGQNVTLSCEQNLNHDAMYWYRQDPGQGLRLIYYSQIVNDFQKGDIAEGYSVSREKKESFPLTVTSAQKNPTAFYLCASKVAGVIQETQYFGPGTRLLVL.

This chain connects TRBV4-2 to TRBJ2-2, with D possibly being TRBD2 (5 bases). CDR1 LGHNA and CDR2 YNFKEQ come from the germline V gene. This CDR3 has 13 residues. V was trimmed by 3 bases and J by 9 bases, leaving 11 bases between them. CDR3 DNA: TGTGCCAGCAGCCATAAGGAGGCCTGGGAGCTGTTTTTT. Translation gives CASSHKEAWELFF.

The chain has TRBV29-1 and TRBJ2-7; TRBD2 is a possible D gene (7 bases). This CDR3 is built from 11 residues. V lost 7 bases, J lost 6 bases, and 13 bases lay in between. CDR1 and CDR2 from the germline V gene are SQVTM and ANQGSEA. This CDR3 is CSARGGGEQYF. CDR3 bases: TGCAGCGCTCGAGGGGGGGGCGAGCAGTACTTC.

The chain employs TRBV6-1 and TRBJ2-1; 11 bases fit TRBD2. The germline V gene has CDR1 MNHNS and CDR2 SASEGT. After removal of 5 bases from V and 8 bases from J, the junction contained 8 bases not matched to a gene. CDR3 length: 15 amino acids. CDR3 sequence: CASSLAGGSRDEQFF. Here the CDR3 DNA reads TGTGCCAGCAGTCTAGCGGGGGGCTCAAGGGATGAGCAGTTCTTC.

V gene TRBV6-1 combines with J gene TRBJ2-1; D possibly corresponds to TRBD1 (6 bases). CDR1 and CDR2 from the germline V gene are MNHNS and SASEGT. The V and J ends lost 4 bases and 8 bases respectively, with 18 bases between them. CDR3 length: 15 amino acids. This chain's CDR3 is CASSARTGNLYEQFF. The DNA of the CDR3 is TGTGCCAGCAGTGCCAGAACAGGGAATCTGTATGAGCAGTTCTTC.

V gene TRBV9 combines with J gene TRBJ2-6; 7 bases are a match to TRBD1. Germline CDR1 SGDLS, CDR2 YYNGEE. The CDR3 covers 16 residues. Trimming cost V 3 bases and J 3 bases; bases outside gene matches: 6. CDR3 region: CASSGYTGVGANVLTF. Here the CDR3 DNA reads TGTGCCAGCAGCGGATACACAGGGGTTGGGGCCAACGTCCTGACTTTC.

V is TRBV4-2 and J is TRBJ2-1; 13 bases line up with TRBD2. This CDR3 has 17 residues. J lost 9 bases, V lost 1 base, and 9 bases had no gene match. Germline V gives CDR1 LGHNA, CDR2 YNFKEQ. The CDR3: CASSQVSRTSGSIEQFF. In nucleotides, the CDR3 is TGTGCCAGCAGCCAAGTCTCCCGGACTAGCGGGAGTATTGAGCAGTTCTTC.

The CDR3 region has the DNA TGTGCCAGCAGTCTAGGGGTTCGGGACGAGCAGTACTTC. Translated, it gives CASSLGVRDEQYF. This chain links TRBV7-7 with TRBJ2-7; D is perhaps TRBD1 (5 bases). The CDR3 length is 13 residues. Trimming pared 6 bases from V and 5 bases from J, leaving 14 bases between. The germline V gene has CDR1 SSHAT and CDR2 FNYEAQ (reference sequence).

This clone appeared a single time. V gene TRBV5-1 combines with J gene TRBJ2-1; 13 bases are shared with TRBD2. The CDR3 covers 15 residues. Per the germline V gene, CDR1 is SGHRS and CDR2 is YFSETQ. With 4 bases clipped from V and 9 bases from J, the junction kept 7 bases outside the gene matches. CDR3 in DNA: TGCGCCAGCAGCGGTACTAGCGGGGGGGCCAGTGAGCAGTTCTTC. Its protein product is CASSGTSGGASEQFF.

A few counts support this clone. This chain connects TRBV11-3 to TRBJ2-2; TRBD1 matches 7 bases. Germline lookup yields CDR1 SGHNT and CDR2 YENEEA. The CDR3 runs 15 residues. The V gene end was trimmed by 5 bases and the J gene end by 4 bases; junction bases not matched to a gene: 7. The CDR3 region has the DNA TGTGCCAGCAGCAACCGACAGGGTGGCACCGGGGAGCTGTTTTTT. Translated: CASSNRQGGTGELFF. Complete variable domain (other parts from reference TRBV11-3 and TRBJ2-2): EAGVVQSPRYKIIEKKQPVAFWCNPISGHNTLYWYLQNLGQGPELLIRYENEEAVDDSQLPKDRFSAERLKGVDSTLKIQPAELGDSAVYLCASSNRQGGTGELFFGEGSRLTVL.

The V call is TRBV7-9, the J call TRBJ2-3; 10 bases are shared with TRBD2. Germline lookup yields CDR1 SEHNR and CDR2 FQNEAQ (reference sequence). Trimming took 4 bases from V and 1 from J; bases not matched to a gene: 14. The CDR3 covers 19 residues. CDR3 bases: TGTGCCAGCAGCTCAGGGCTAGCGGGAGACCGGCTTGGCACAGATACGCAGTATTTT. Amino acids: CASSSGLAGDRLGTDTQYF.

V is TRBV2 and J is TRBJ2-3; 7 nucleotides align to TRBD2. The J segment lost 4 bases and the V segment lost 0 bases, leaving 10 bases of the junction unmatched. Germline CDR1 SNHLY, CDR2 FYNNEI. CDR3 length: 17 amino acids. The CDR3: CASSEAAPAGLSDTQYF. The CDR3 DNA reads TGTGCCAGCAGTGAAGCAGCGCCAGCGGGGCTGTCAGATACGCAGTATTTT.

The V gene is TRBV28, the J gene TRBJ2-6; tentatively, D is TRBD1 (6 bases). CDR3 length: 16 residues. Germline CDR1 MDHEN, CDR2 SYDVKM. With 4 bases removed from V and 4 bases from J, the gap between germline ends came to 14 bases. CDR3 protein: CASSSSWGRGANVLTF. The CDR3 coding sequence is TGTGCCAGCAGTTCCAGTTGGGGGCGCGGGGCCAACGTCCTGACTTTC. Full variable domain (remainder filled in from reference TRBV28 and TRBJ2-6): DVKVTQSSRYLVKRTGEKVFLECVQDMDHENMFWYRQDPGLGLRLIYFSYDVKMKEKGDIPEGYSVSREKKERFSLILESASTNQTSMYLCASSSSWGRGANVLTFGAGSRLTVL.

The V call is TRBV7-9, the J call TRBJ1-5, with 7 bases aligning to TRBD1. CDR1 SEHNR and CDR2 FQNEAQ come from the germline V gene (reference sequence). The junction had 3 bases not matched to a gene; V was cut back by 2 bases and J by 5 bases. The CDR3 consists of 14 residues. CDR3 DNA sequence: TGTGCCAGCAGCTTATACAGGGGAGATCAGCCCCAGCATTTT. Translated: CASSLYRGDQPQHF.

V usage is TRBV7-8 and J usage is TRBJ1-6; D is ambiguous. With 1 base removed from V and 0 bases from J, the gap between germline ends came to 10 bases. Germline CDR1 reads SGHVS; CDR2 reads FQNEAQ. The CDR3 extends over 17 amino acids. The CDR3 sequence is CASSLERGSSYNSPLHF. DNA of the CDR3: TGTGCCAGCAGCTTAGAGCGGGGAAGCTCCTATAATTCACCCCTCCACTTT.

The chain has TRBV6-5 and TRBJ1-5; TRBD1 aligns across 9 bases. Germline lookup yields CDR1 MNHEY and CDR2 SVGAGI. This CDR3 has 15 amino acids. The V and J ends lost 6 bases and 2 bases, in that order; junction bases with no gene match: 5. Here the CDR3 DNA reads TGTGCCAGCAGCACGGACAGGGGACGCAATCAGCCCCAGCATTTT. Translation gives CASSTDRGRNQPQHF.

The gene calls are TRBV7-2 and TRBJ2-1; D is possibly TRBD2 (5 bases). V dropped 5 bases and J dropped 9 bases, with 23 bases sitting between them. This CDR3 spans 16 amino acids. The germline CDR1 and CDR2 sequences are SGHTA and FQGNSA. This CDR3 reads CASSALGLVALAEQFF. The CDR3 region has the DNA TGTGCCAGCAGCGCACTAGGTCTGGTAGCTCTCGCTGAGCAGTTCTTC. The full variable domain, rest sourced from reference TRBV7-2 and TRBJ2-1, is GAGVSQSPSNKVTEKGKDVELRCDPISGHTALYWYRQSLGQGLEFLIYFQGNSAPDKSGLPSDRFSAERTGGSVSTLTIQRTQQEDSAVYLCASSALGLVALAEQFFGPGTRLTVL.

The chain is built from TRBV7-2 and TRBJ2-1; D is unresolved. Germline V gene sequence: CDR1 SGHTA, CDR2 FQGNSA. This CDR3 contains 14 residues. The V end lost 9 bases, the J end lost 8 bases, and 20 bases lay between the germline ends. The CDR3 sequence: CASLVLVSSDEQFF. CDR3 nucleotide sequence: TGTGCCAGTCTGGTGCTAGTATCGTCCGATGAGCAGTTCTTC.

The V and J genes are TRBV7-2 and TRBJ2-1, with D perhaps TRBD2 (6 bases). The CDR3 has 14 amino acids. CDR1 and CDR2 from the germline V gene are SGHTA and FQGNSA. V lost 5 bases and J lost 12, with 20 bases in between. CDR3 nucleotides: TGTGCCAGCAGCCCGGGACTGGTCCCTGATTTGCAGTTCTTC. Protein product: CASSPGLVPDLQFF.

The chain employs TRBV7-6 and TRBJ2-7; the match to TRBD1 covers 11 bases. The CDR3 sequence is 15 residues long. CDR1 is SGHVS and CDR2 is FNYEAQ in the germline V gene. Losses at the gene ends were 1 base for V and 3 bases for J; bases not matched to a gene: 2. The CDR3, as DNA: TGTGCCAGCAGCTTAGATGGGACAGGGGGCTACGAGCAGTACTTC. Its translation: CASSLDGTGGYEQYF.